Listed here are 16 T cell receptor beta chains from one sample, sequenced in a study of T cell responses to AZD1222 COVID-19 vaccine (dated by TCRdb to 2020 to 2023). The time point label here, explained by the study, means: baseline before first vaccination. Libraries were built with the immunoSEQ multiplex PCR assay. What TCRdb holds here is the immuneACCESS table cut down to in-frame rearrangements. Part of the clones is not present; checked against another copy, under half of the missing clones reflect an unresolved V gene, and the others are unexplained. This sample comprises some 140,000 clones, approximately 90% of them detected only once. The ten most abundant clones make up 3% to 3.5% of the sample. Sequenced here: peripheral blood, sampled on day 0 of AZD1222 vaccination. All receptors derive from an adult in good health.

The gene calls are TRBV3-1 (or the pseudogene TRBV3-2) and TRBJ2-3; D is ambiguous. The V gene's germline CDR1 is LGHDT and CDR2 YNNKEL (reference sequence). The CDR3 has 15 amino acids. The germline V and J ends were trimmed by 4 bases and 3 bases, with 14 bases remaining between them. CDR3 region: CASSLICVGTDTQYF. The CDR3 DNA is TGTGCCAGCAGCCTTATCTGTGTAGGGACAGATACGCAGTATTTT.

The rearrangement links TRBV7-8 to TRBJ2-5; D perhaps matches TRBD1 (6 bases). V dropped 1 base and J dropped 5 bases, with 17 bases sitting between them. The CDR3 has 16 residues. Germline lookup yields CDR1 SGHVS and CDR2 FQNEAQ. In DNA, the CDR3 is TGTGCCAGCAGCTTAGGGGTAACCAGGGGTGGTGAGACCCAGTACTTC. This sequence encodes CASSLGVTRGGETQYF.

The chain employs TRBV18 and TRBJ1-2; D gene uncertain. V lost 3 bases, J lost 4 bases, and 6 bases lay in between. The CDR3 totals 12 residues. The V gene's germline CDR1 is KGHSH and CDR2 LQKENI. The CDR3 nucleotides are TGTGCCAGCTCACCCGCCAGCTATGGCTACACCTTC. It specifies CASSPASYGYTF.

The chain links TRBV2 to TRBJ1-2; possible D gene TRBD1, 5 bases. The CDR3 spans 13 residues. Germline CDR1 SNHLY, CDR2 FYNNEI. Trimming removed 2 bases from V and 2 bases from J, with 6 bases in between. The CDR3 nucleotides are TGTGCCAGCAGTGAATGGGGGAACTATGGCTACACCTTC. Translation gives CASSEWGNYGYTF. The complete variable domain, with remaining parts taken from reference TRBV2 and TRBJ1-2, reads EPEVTQTPSHQVTQMGQEVILRCVPISNHLYFYWYRQILGQKVEFLVSFYNNEISEKSEIFDDQFSVERPDGSNFTLKIRSTKLEDSAMYFCASSEWGNYGYTFGSGTRLTVV.

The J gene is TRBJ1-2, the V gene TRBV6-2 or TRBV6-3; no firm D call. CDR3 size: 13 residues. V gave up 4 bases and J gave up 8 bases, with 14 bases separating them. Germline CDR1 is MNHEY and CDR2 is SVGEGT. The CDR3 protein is CASSSGPLGGYTF. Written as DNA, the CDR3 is TGTGCCAGCAGTTCCGGGCCCTTGGGGGGCTACACCTTC.

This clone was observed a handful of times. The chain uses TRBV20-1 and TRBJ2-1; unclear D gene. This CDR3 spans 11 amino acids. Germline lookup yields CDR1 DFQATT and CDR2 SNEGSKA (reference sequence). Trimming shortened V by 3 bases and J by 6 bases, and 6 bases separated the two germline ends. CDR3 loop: CSARDANEQFF. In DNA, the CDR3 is TGCAGTGCTAGGGATGCCAATGAGCAGTTCTTC.

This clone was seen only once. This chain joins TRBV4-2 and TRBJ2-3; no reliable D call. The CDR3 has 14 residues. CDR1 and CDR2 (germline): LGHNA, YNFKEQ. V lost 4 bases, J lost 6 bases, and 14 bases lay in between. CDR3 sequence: CASSPFVRPDTQYF. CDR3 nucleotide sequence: TGTGCCAGCAGCCCATTTGTCCGCCCCGATACGCAGTATTTT.

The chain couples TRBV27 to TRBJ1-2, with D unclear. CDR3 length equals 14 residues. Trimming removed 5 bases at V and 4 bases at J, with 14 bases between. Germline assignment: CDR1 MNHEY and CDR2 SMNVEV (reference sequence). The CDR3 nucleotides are TGTGCCAGCAGTATCCGACCGGGCTTCTATGGCTACACCTTC. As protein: CASSIRPGFYGYTF.

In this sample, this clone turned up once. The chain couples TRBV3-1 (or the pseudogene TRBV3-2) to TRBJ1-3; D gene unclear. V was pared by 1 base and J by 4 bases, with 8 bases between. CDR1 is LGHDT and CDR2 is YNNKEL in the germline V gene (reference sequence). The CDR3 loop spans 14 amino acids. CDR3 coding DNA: TGTGCCAGCAGCCAAGGCACCATGGGAAACACCATATATTTT. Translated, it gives CASSQGTMGNTIYF.

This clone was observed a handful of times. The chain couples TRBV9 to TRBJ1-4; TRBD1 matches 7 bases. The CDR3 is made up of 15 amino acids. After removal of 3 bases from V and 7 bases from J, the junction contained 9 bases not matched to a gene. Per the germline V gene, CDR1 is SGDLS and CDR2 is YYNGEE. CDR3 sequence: CASSGDEGAREKLFF. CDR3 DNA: TGTGCCAGCAGCGGAGACGAGGGGGCGCGTGAAAAACTGTTTTTT.

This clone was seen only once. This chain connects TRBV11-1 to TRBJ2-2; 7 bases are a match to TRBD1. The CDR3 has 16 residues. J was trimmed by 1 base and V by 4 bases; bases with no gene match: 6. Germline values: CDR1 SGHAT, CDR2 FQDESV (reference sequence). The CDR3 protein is CASSSRQGWNTGELFF. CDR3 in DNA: TGTGCCAGCAGCTCGCGACAGGGTTGGAACACCGGGGAGCTGTTTTTT.

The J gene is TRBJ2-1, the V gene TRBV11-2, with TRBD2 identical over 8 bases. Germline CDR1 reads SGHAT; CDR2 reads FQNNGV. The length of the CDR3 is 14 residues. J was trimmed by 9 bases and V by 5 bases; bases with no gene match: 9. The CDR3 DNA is TGTGCCAGCAGCGTGGGGATAGCGGGGTTTGAGCAGTTCTTC. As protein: CASSVGIAGFEQFF.

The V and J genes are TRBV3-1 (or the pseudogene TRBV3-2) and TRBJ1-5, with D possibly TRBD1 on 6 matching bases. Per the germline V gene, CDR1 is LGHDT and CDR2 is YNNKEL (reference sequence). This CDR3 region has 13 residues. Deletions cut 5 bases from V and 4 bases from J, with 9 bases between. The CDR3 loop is CASSTQGNQPQHF. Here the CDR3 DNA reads TGTGCCAGCAGCACACAGGGAAATCAGCCCCAGCATTTT.

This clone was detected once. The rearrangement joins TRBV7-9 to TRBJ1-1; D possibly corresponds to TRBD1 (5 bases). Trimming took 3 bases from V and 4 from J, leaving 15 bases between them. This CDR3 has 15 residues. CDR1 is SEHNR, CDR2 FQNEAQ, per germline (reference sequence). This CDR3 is CASSFMGPLSTEAFF. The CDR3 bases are TGTGCCAGCAGCTTCATGGGACCGTTGAGCACTGAAGCTTTCTTT.

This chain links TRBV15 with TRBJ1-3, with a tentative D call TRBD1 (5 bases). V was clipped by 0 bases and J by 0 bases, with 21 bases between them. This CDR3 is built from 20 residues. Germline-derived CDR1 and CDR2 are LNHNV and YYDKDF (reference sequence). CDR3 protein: CATSRDSSTWGRGSGNTIYF. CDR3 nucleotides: TGTGCCACCAGCAGAGATTCCTCCACATGGGGCCGCGGCTCTGGAAACACCATATATTTT.

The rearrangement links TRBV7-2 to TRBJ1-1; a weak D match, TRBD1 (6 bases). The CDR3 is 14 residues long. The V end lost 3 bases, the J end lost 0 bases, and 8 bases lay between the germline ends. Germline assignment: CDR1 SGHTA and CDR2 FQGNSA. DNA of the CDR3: TGTGCCAGCAGCTTGACAGGACTGAACACTGAAGCTTTCTTT. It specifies CASSLTGLNTEAFF.